These 24 T cell receptor beta chains came from one sample sequenced in a study of shared clonotypes between healthy human individuals. The data were produced by immunoSEQ multiplex PCR, yet TCRdb's version contains in-frame clones alone and is incomplete. The sample contains roughly 480,000 clones, 79% of which appear only once. The sequenced sample was PBMCs. The receptor source for this set is a middle-aged woman in good health. Some clones in this sample may be carry-over from other donors' samples.

The chain joins TRBV4-2 to TRBJ1-5; TRBD1 matches 7 bases. CDR1 is LGHNA, CDR2 YNFKEQ, per germline. Trimming cost V 3 bases and J 8 bases; bases outside gene matches: 7. The CDR3 spans 14 residues. The CDR3 loop is CASSQGPGGEPQHF. In DNA form, the CDR3 reads TGTGCCAGCAGCCAGGGGCCAGGGGGGGAGCCCCAGCATTTT.

The chain uses TRBV11-2 and TRBJ2-7; D may be TRBD1 or TRBD2 (5 bases each). The CDR3 is made up of 16 amino acids. The germline CDR1 and CDR2 sequences are SGHAT and FQNNGV. V was cut by 0 bases and J by 0 bases, with 12 bases left in between. The CDR3 region has the DNA TGTGCCAGCAGCTTAGAGGGGGACCCGAGCTCCTACGAGCAGTACTTC. Amino acid sequence: CASSLEGDPSSYEQYF. The variable domain in full, with the rest retrieved from reference TRBV11-2 and TRBJ2-7, is EAGVAQSPRYKIIEKRQSVAFWCNPISGHATLYWYQQILGQGPKLLIQFQNNGVVDDSQLPKDRFSAERLKGVDSTLKIQPAKLEDSAVYLCASSLEGDPSSYEQYFGPGTRLTVT.

The V call is TRBV28, the J call TRBJ1-1, with 8 bases lining up with TRBD1. CDR3 length equals 14 residues. CDR1 MDHEN and CDR2 SYDVKM come from the germline V gene. The V gene end was trimmed by 8 bases and the J gene end by 4 bases; junction bases not matched to a gene: 9. CDR3 sequence reads: CASHSPGGITEAFF. In DNA form, the CDR3 reads TGTGCCAGCCATTCCCCAGGGGGCATCACTGAAGCTTTCTTT.

Details on this clone: Germline is not matched at one junction end, which may reflect a read error. The CDR3 protein is CASSVWSTGELFF. The CDR3 nucleotides are TGTGCCAGCAGTGTATGGAGCACCGGGGAGCTGTTTTTT. The chain carries TRBV28 and TRBJ2-2; D ambiguous. This CDR3 has 13 amino acids. Germline assignment: CDR1 MDHEN and CDR2 SYDVKM.

V usage is TRBV5-1 and J usage is TRBJ1-4, with D hard to call. This CDR3 spans 15 amino acids. The V gene lost 3 bases and the J gene lost 1 base, with 10 bases spanning the gap. CDR1 and CDR2 (germline): SGHRS, YFSETQ. This CDR3 is CASSSQGGTNEKLFF. CDR3 coding DNA: TGCGCCAGCAGCTCACAAGGAGGAACTAATGAAAAACTGTTTTTT.

The CDR3 DNA reads TGTGCCAGCAGGGTAGCGACCGAGCAGTACTTC. Its protein is CASRVATEQYF. The chain has TRBV2 and TRBJ2-7; D perhaps matches TRBD2 (5 bases). Germline-derived CDR1 and CDR2 are SNHLY and FYNNEI. Trimming removed 6 bases at V and 6 bases at J, with 9 bases between. This CDR3 comprises 11 residues.

V usage is TRBV18 and J usage is TRBJ2-5; the match to TRBD1 covers 7 bases. After removal of 3 bases from V and 4 bases from J, the junction contained 2 bases not matched to a gene. This CDR3 is 13 amino acids long. Germline V gives CDR1 KGHSH, CDR2 LQKENI. CDR3 in amino acids: CASSPRQGETQYF. The CDR3 bases are TGTGCCAGCTCACCCCGACAGGGAGAGACCCAGTACTTC.

This clone has a handful of counts. V usage is TRBV7-9 and J usage is TRBJ2-2, with 8 nucleotides matching TRBD1. This CDR3 has 17 residues. Germline V CDR1 and CDR2: SEHNR, FQNEAQ (reference sequence). Germline trimming cut 4 bases from V and 2 bases from J; bases unmatched to any gene: 9. Here the CDR3 reads CASSSSFGQGNTGELFF. The CDR3 bases are TGTGCCAGCAGCTCATCATTCGGACAGGGCAACACCGGGGAGCTGTTTTTT. The entire variable domain, with the rest obtained from reference TRBV7-9 and TRBJ2-2, is as follows: DTGVSQNPRHKITKRGQNVTFRCDPISEHNRLYWYRQTLGQGPEFLTYFQNEAQLEKSRLLSDRFSAERPKGSFSTLEIQRTEQGDSAMYLCASSSSFGQGNTGELFFGEGSRLTVL.

This clone appeared once. The chain uses TRBV28 and TRBJ2-1; unclear D gene. V dropped 5 bases and J dropped 13 bases, with 12 bases sitting between them. The germline V gene has CDR1 MDHEN and CDR2 SYDVKM. This CDR3 has 11 residues. In DNA form, the CDR3 reads TGTGCCAGCAGTACCAGTGTACATCAGTTCTTC. Its protein product is CASSTSVHQFF. Together with reference TRBV28 and TRBJ2-1, the CDR3 gives the full variable domain: DVKVTQSSRYLVKRTGEKVFLECVQDMDHENMFWYRQDPGLGLRLIYFSYDVKMKEKGDIPEGYSVSREKKERFSLILESASTNQTSMYLCASSTSVHQFFGPGTRLTVL.

With regard to this clone: This may stem from a read error, because a much larger clone lies one nucleotide away. The chain links TRBV2 to TRBJ1-2, with D unclear. This CDR3 is built from 14 residues. Germline CDR1 SNHLY, CDR2 FYNNEI. CDR3 nucleotides: TGTGCCAACAGTGAAGCGCTAGGGATTGGTGGCTACACCTTC. It translates to CANSEALGIGGYTF.

This rearrangement joins TRBV4-1 to TRBJ2-7; D might be TRBD2 (6 bases). V was clipped by 4 bases and J by 5 bases, with 15 bases between them. CDR3 length equals 14 residues. Germline V gives CDR1 MGHRA, CDR2 YSYEKL. The CDR3 coding sequence is TGCGCCAGCAGCCTAAGGACTACCCCGAACGAGCAGTACTTC. This translates into CASSLRTTPNEQYF.

The chain uses TRBV5-3 and TRBJ1-2, with TRBD1 matching 10 bases. TRBV5-3 is an ORF; its function is uncertain. Trimming removed 3 bases from V and 8 bases from J; junction bases left unmatched: 4. This CDR3 spans 13 amino acids. CDR3 sequence reads: CARSYGQGDGYTF. The CDR3 DNA follows: TGTGCCAGAAGCTACGGACAGGGGGACGGCTACACCTTC.

The chain recombines TRBV6-5 with TRBJ2-2, with a possible D match to TRBD2 (6 bases). The V end lost 2 bases, the J end lost 6 bases, and 10 bases lay between the germline ends. This CDR3 has 14 amino acids. Germline V lookup: CDR1 MNHEY, CDR2 SVGAGI. The CDR3 is CASSYRRESGELFF. The CDR3, as DNA: TGTGCCAGCAGTTACCGGCGGGAATCCGGGGAGCTGTTTTTT.

The chain recombines TRBV6-5 with TRBJ2-3, with 7 nucleotides matching TRBD1. Germline V gene data show CDR1 as MNHEY and CDR2 as SVGAGI. This CDR3 region has 13 residues. V was clipped by 5 bases and J by 5 bases; unmatched bases: 4. CDR3 region: CASSVDREDTQYF. CDR3 coding DNA: TGTGCCAGCAGTGTCGACAGGGAAGATACGCAGTATTTT.

The V call is TRBV20-1, the J call TRBJ2-3, with D tentatively TRBD2 (6 bases). Looked up from germline, CDR1 is DFQATT and CDR2 is SNEGSKA (reference sequence). The V end was cut by 6 bases, the J end by 12 bases, with 16 bases between. The CDR3 is made up of 11 amino acids. CDR3 DNA sequence: TGCAGTGCCATGGACTACCTCCATCAGTATTTT. Its protein product is CSAMDYLHQYF.

The chain is built from TRBV30 and TRBJ2-1, with 9 positions matching TRBD2. The CDR3 is made up of 15 amino acids. Losses at the gene ends were 2 bases for V and 8 bases for J; bases not matched to a gene: 10. Germline V gives CDR1 GTSNPN, CDR2 SVGIG (reference sequence). CDR3 protein: CAWSNGGRAADEQFF. In DNA, the CDR3 is TGTGCCTGGAGTAATGGCGGGAGGGCCGCAGATGAGCAGTTCTTC. Filled out from reference TRBV30 and TRBJ2-1, the complete variable domain reads SQTIHQWPATLVQPVGSPLSLECTVEGTSNPNLYWYRQAAGRGLQLLFYSVGIGQISSEVPQNLSASRPQDRQFILSSKKLLLSDSGFYLCAWSNGGRAADEQFFGPGTRLTVL.

The sample holds one count of this clone. The chain has TRBV30 and TRBJ2-7; D possibly corresponds to TRBD1 (6 bases). The ends were cut back, 2 bases at V and 2 bases at J, with 10 bases in the middle. There are 13 residues in the CDR3. CDR1 and CDR2 from the germline V gene are GTSNPN and SVGIG (reference sequence). The CDR3 loop reads CAWSTQGTYEQYF. The CDR3, as DNA: TGTGCCTGGAGTACACAGGGAACCTACGAGCAGTACTTC.

V usage is TRBV7-3 and J usage is TRBJ1-1; TRBD1 might be the D (6 bases). This CDR3 has 14 amino acids. V was shortened by 2 bases and J by 4 bases, with 11 bases between the two germline ends. Germline CDR1 and CDR2: SGHTA and FQGTGA. The CDR3 region is CASSLPGASTEAFF. The CDR3 DNA reads as TGTGCCAGCAGCTTACCGGGGGCCAGCACTGAAGCTTTCTTT.

Details on this clone: A single base is all that separates this from a far larger clone, so a read error is likely. The same CDR3 is also encoded by other DNA sequences in this sample. The chain links TRBV4-1 to TRBJ1-5; D gene uncertain. CDR3 length equals 16 residues. CDR1 and CDR2 from the germline V gene are MGHRA and YSYEKL. The CDR3 region has the DNA TGTGCCAGCAGCCAAGATGGAGGTTGGAGCAATCAGCCCCAGCATTTT. This encodes CASSQDGGWSNQPQHF.

The chain couples TRBV18 to TRBJ1-5; 8 bases agree with TRBD1. Germline CDR1 is KGHSH and CDR2 is LQKENI. CDR3 length equals 13 residues. Losses at the gene ends were 6 bases for V and 2 bases for J; bases not matched to a gene: 0. The CDR3 region is CASSTGGNQPQHF. As DNA, the CDR3 is TGTGCCAGCTCGACAGGGGGCAATCAGCCCCAGCATTTT.

V usage is TRBV7-9 and J usage is TRBJ2-2, with unresolved D. The CDR3 is made up of 13 amino acids. Trimming cost V 3 bases and J 1 base, with 3 bases left between them. Germline V gene data show CDR1 as SEHNR and CDR2 as FQNEAQ (reference sequence). The CDR3 DNA reads TGTGCCAGCAGCTTTAAGAACACCGGGGAGCTGTTTTTT. Translated: CASSFKNTGELFF.

As concerns this clone: Other nucleotide sequences in the sample specify the same CDR3. The chain is built from TRBV18 and TRBJ2-5; D is uncertain. The V and J ends lost 3 bases and 2 bases respectively, with 7 bases between them. CDR3 length: 13 amino acids. Germline loops: CDR1 KGHSH, CDR2 LQKENI. The CDR3 protein is CASSPTPQETQYF. For the CDR3, the DNA is TGTGCCAGCTCACCCACACCACAAGAGACCCAGTACTTC.

The V and J genes are TRBV18 and TRBJ1-5; no definite D call. V was shortened by 0 bases and J by 3 bases, with 12 bases between the two germline ends. The CDR3 extends over 16 amino acids. The germline V gene has CDR1 KGHSH and CDR2 LQKENI. Here the CDR3 DNA reads TGTGCCAGCTCACCACCGTTATCACAGAACAATCAGCCCCAGCATTTT. Residues: CASSPPLSQNNQPQHF.

The J gene is TRBJ2-1, the V gene TRBV10-3; 8 nucleotides agree with TRBD1. Germline lookup yields CDR1 ENHRY and CDR2 SYGVKD. The CDR3 contains 14 residues. The J segment lost 5 bases and the V segment lost 6 bases, leaving 6 bases of the junction unmatched. The DNA for the CDR3 is TGTGCCATCAGGCCGGACAGGGAGGACAATGAGCAGTTCTTC. This gives the protein CAIRPDREDNEQFF.